This T cell receptor (beta chain) is from a study of blood T cell repertoires in COVID-19. Across the whole study: Samples of COVID-19 (acute and convalescent) were obtained from the United States, Italy and Spain. The cDNA or gDNA used as material had been derived from T cells, B-cell-depleted T cells, or PBMCs.

Original data processing: Quantification of nucleated cells was approximated via reference gene primer amplification. Method: immunoSEQ multiplex PCR; TCRdb's copy keeps in-frame clones and lacks some. From that table come the V and J calls and clone size; the DNA was used to work out D and trimming. Here the sample spans roughly 96,000 clones, 80% to 85% being singletons. The V and J ends lost 0 bases and 4 bases, in that order; junction bases with no gene match: 6. This CDR3 spans 16 amino acids. Germline V gives CDR1 SGDLS, CDR2 YYNGEE. This chain connects TRBV9 to TRBJ2-2; 7 bases align to TRBD1. The TCR sequence derives from a man in his 60s with acute or convalescent COVID-19. The sample consisted of peripheral blood. As DNA, the CDR3 is TGTGCCAGCAGCGTAGCTGGTTCAGGGGGCACCGGGGAGCTGTTTTTT. Translating it yields CASSVAGSGGTGELFF.